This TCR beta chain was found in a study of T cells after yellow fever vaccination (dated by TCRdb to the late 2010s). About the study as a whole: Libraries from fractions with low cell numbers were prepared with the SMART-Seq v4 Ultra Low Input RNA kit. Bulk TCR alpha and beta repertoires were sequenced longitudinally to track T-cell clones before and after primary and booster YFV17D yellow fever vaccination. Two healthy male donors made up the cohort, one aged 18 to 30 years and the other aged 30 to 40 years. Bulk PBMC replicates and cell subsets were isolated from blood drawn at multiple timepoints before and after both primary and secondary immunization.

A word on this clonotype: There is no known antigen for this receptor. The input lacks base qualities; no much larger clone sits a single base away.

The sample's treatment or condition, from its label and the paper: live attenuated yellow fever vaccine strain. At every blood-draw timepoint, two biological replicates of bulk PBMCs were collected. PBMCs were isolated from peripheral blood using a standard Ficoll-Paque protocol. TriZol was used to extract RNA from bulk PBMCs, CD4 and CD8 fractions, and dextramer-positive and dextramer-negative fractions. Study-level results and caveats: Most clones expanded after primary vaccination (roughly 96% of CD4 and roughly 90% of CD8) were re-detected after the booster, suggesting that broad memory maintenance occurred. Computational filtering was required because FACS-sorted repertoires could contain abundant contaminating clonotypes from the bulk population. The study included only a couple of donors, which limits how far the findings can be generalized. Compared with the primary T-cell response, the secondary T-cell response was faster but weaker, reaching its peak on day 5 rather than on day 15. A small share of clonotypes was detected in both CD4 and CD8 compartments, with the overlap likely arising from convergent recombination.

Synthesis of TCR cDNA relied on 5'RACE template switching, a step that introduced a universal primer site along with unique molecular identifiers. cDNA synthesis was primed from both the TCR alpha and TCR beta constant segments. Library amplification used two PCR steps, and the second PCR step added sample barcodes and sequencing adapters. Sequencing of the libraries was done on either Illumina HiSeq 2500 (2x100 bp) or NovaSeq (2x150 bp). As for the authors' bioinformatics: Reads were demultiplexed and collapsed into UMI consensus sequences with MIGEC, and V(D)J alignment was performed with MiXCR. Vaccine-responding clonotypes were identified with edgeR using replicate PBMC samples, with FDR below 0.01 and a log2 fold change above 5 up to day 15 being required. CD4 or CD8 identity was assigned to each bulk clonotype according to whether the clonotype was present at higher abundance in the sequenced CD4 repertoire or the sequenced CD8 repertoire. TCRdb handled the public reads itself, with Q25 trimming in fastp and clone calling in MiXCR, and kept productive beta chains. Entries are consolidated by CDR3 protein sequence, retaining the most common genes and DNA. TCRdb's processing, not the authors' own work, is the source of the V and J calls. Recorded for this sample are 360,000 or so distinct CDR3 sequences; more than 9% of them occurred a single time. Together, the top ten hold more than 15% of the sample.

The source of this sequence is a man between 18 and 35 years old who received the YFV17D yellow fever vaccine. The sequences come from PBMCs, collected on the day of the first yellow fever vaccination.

CDR3 sequence: CASSVGIMGGGDPFF. DNA sequence: TGTGCCAGCAGCGTAGGAATAATGGGCGGGGGGGATCCGTTCTTC. The chain is encoded by TRBV9 joined to TRBJ2-1, and 9 bases in between align with TRBD2. Trimming accounts for 0 bases at V and 15 bases at J, while the number of junction bases matched to no gene is 13. The CDR3 has 15 amino acids, counting the end cysteine and phenylalanine. The entry retains the CDR3 DNA only, 45 bases that are in frame from base 1. The germline V gene specifies SGDLS as CDR1 and YYNGEE as CDR2.